Listed below are T cell receptor beta chains from one sample, sequenced in a study of CD8+ T cells in alopecia areata. Assay: immunoSEQ multiplex PCR; the TCRdb copy retains only in-frame clones and omits some. The table records 140,000 to 150,000 clones, around 60% of them present only once. Sequenced here: CD4+ T cells sorted from blood, sampled at week 0. These receptors originate from a human donor with alopecia areata. Each CDR3 is given with its conserved first and last residue. Fields, in order: CDR3 protein, J gene, V gene.

CASSSRLAGQETQYF	TRBJ2-5	TRBV11-2
CASSQAPGTGHTEAFF	TRBJ1-1	TRBV4-1
CAMGGGTYNEQFF	TRBJ2-1	TRBV6-6
CASSLAYGGDRLTGELFF	TRBJ2-2	TRBV7-8
CASSRLAGGSNTGELFF	TRBJ2-2	TRBV4-3
CSAPYQETQYF	TRBJ2-5	TRBV29-1
CASSYTTEQYF	TRBJ2-7	TRBV18
CASSYSKGRETQYF	TRBJ2-5	TRBV6-5
CASSSLLSPDTQYF	TRBJ2-3	TRBV27
CSAEGDGANVLTF	TRBJ2-6	TRBV29-1
CSTPGSSPLHF	TRBJ1-6	TRBV29-1
CASSFRTGGYGYTF	TRBJ1-2	TRBV7-9
CASSLGPGWTEAFF	TRBJ1-1	TRBV5-1
CASSQAGDAQQFF	TRBJ2-1	TRBV7-2
CASSVGDNHGNQPQHF	TRBJ1-5	TRBV9
CASSLVGQGNGYTF	TRBJ1-2	TRBV5-1
CASSQQGASYNEQFF	TRBJ2-1	TRBV5-1
CASSEYPSGANVLTF	TRBJ2-6	TRBV2
CSVEEDLPAYNEQFF	TRBJ2-1	TRBV29-1
CSVVMNTEAFF	TRBJ1-1	TRBV29-1
CASSRDRGYSNQPQHF	TRBJ1-5	TRBV19
CASSSRGPIYEQYF	TRBJ2-7	TRBV7-2
CSGRPGEYNEQFF	TRBJ2-1	TRBV29-1
CASTPWKGTGRREAFF	TRBJ1-1	TRBV5-1
CASSFIGGGAAEQYF	TRBJ2-7	TRBV7-9
CASRRDRLSNQPQHF	TRBJ1-5	TRBV2
CASSSQDRGGDIQYF	TRBJ2-4	TRBV5-4
CASSVDRQETQYF	TRBJ2-5	TRBV2
CAWRALVGNEQFF	TRBJ2-1	TRBV30
CSVDSRQPTSTDTQYF	TRBJ2-3	TRBV29-1
CASSFGGANTEAFF	TRBJ1-1	TRBV7-2
CASSRYPSSSGANVLTF	TRBJ2-6	TRBV27
CASSLADQETQYF	TRBJ2-5	TRBV7-8
CSVGRQAAEQYF	TRBJ2-7	TRBV29-1
CASQRTGVNSPLHF	TRBJ1-6	TRBV30
CASSARDEQYF	TRBJ2-7	TRBV6-6
CASLPGSRGEQFF	TRBJ2-1	TRBV6-6
CASSVSGDRVDEQYF	TRBJ2-7	TRBV19
CASTEVAGIHEQYF	TRBJ2-7	TRBV2
CASSLVIAGGGTDTQYF	TRBJ2-3	TRBV7-2
CASSARLTDTQYF	TRBJ2-3	TRBV2